The 3 T cell receptor beta chains presented below share a single source sample, sequenced in a study of T cell changes during pregnancy in multiple sclerosis. Sequencing was performed with immunoSEQ multiplex PCR; in TCRdb, only in-frame clones are kept and a portion is missing. The sample has approximately 69,000 clones, approximately 94% seen once. Here the sequenced sample was peripheral blood, taken in the third trimester of pregnancy. These receptors were collected from a female donor with multiple sclerosis, enrolled in a pregnancy study.

V and J are TRBV5-1 and TRBJ1-4, with 7 bases identical to TRBD1. The CDR3 consists of 15 residues. J lost 3 bases, V lost 2 bases, and 4 bases had no gene match. Germline V CDR1 and CDR2: SGHRS, YFSETQ. The CDR3 coding sequence is TGCGCCAGCAGCTTACAGGGGATTTCTAATGAAAAACTGTTTTTT. Its protein product is CASSLQGISNEKLFF.

The chain is built from TRBV4-2 and TRBJ2-3, with a tentative D call TRBD2 (6 bases). Trimming took off 0 bases at V and 1 base at J, with 11 bases between the two ends. Germline values: CDR1 LGHNA, CDR2 YNFKEQ. The CDR3 sequence is 16 residues long. CDR3 sequence reads: CASSQDLGEGTDTQYF. The CDR3 nucleotides are TGTGCCAGCAGCCAAGACCTCGGGGAGGGCACAGATACGCAGTATTTT.

V and J are TRBV7-2 and TRBJ1-5; weak D call: TRBD1 (6 bases). The germline V gene has CDR1 SGHTA and CDR2 FQGNSA. The CDR3 totals 15 residues. Between the trimmed V and J ends, which lost 7 bases and 5 bases, there was a span of 18 bases. CDR3 amino acids: CASTNAGENHQPQHF. CDR3 DNA sequence: TGTGCCAGCACCAATGCAGGGGAAAACCATCAGCCCCAGCATTTT.